This T cell receptor (beta chain) was recovered during a study of shared clonotypes between healthy human individuals. Study at large: Per-donor plates numbered three CD4 naive, three CD4 memory, two CD8 naive and one CD8 memory. Study-level findings and limits: Rarefaction revealed incomplete sorted-subset sequencing despite large depth. It was observed that roughly 5% of naive CD4 clonotypes were shared across a handful of donors. Expectations were that clonotype sharing among donors would be affected by sequencing depth.

The repertoire was sequenced with immunoSEQ multiplex PCR; TCRdb's copy has only in-frame clones and lacks some. The table lists over 2,000,000 clones, around 93% of them singletons. Terminally differentiated effector memory CD45RA+ cells were excluded by CCR7 positive selection of CD45RO-negative cells. This clone occurred once. Its antigen is as yet unknown. V shed 0 bases, J shed 4 bases, and the junction held 5 bases outside the gene matches. CDR1 is MGHRA, CDR2 YSYEKL, per germline. The CDR3 covers 15 residues. Sequencing was carried out using naive CD8+ T cells from PBMCs. This rearrangement joins TRBV4-1 to TRBJ2-5; 7 bases are shared with TRBD2. This clonotype originated in a man between 18 and 29 years old in good health. Some clones in this sample may be carry-over from other donors' samples. The CDR3 bases are TGCGCCAGCAGCCAAGATAACGGCGGGAGAGAGACCCAGTACTTC. The encoded protein is CASSQDNGGRETQYF.